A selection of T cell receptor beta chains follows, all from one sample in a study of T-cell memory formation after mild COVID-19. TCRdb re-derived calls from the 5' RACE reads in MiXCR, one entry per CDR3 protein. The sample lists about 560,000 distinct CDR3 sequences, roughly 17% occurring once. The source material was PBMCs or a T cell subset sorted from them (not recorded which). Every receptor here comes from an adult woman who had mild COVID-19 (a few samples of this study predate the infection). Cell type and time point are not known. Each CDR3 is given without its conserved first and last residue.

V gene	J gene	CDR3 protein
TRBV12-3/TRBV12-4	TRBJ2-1	ASTLGFQTHEQF
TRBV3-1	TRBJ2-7	ASSHAITGVSGGSYEQY
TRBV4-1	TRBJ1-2	ASSPSGAVGYT
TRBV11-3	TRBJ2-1	ASSRASARMGEQF
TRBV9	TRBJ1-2	ASSSGQGDWYGYT
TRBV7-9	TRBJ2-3	ASSLASTGAYTDTQY
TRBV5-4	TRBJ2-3	ASSLGGGAPDTQY
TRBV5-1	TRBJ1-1	ASSLAGRVNTEAF
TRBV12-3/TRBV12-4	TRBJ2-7	ASSFLGGYEQY
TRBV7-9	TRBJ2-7	ASSPRRRQAYEQY
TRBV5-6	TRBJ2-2	ASGSRTPGYTGELF
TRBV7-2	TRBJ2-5	ASRYSTGVGETQY
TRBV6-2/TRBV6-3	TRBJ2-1	ASSSQGAYNEQF
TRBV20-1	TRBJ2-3	SASIQGGPGDTQY
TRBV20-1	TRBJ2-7	SATGGLAGGREQY
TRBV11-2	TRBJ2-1	ASSQGGNWLSSYNEQF
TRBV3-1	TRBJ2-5	ASSLGQPGGETQY
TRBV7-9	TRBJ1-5	ASSLDRDQPQH
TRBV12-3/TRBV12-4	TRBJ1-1	ASTTGTGNTEAF
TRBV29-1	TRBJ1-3	SVRTRREVSGNTIY
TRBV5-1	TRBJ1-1	ASSLRAGGTEAF
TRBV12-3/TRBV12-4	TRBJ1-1	ASSSSSEAF
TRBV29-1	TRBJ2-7	SVGDRSPYEQY